The present entry profiles one TCR beta chain with its context. This sample stems from a study of blood T cell repertoires in COVID-19. The CDR3 is made up of 14 amino acids. V lost 7 bases, J lost 4 bases, and 16 bases lay in between. The V gene's germline CDR1 is SGHVS and CDR2 FQNEAQ. Only in-frame clones appear in the TCRdb table, and some are missing; sequencing was by immunoSEQ multiplex PCR. Of approximately 330,000 clones in the sample, approximately 83% were seen once. The source of this sequence is a middle-aged woman with acute COVID-19. Material for sequencing was PBMCs or T cells enriched from blood (not recorded which). The V gene is TRBV7-8, the J gene TRBJ2-5; a weak D match, TRBD1 (5 bases). This CDR3 is CASKILRASETQYF. CDR3 DNA sequence: TGTGCCAGCAAAATCCTCAGGGCCTCAGAGACCCAGTACTTC.